This is a list of T cell receptor beta chains from one sample in a study of blood T cell repertoires in COVID-19. Here immunoSEQ multiplex PCR was the method, and the copy in TCRdb shows in-frame clones only, minus some. Among 150,000 to 200,000 clones, around nine tenths were seen once, and the ten largest hold approximately 13%. Sequences were obtained from peripheral blood. Every receptor here comes from a woman aged 70-85 years with COVID-19, enrolled during active disease. CDR3s include the opening cysteine and the closing phenylalanine or tryptophan. A D gene is named only where the DNA matches it firmly. Some rows have no size entry. The others give once, few or many, or a class for an expanded clone.

>TRBJ2-7|-|TRBV7-8|-
TGTGCCAGCAGCTTAGTAACGGCAGGGGCAGGGTACGAGCAGTACTTC
CASSLVTAGAGYEQYF
>TRBJ1-2|TRBD1|TRBV30|-
TGTGCCTGGAGTGTTAAAGGGGGCGGCTATGGCTACACCTTC
CAWSVKGGGYGYTF
>TRBJ1-5|-|TRBV6-5|-
TGTGCCAGCAGTTACTCGAAGAGTCAGCCCCAGCATTTT
CASSYSKSQPQHF
>TRBJ2-1|TRBD2|TRBV9|-
TGTGCCAGCAGCCCTCGGACTAGCAGATTATACAATGAGCAGTTCTTC
CASSPRTSRLYNEQFF
>TRBJ2-4|-|TRBV19|-
TGTGCCAGTAGTATACCTATGGCCAAAAACATTCAGTACTTC
CASSIPMAKNIQYF
>TRBJ2-7|TRBD1|TRBV19|-
TGTGCCAGTAGTATAGGCACAGGGGGCGGGAAGAACGAGCAGTACTTC
CASSIGTGGGKNEQYF
>TRBJ2-3|-|TRBV6-1|-
TGTGCCAGCAGTGAATTGGGGCATCTCACAGATACGCAGTATTTT
CASSELGHLTDTQYF
>TRBJ2-5|TRBD1|TRBV19|-
TGTGCCAGTAAGCAAAGGGACAGGGGCACGGGAGAGACCCAGTACTTC
CASKQRDRGTGETQYF
>TRBJ2-7|TRBD2|TRBV27|once
TGTGCCAGCAGTAGGGAGGCGGGAGTACCCTACGAGCAGTACTTC
CASSREAGVPYEQYF
>TRBJ1-2|TRBD1|TRBV28|-
TGTGCCAGCAGTTCTCCGGGACAGGGGAGTCATGGTGGCTACACCTTC
CASSSPGQGSHGGYTF
>TRBJ2-6|-|TRBV3-1/TRBV3-2|-
TGTGCCAGCAGCCAAGGAGTTAGGGCCAACGTCCTGACTTTC
CASSQGVRANVLTF
>TRBJ2-1|TRBD2|TRBV7-3|-
TGTGCCAGCAGCTTGGGACTAGTCAATGAGCAGTTCTTC
CASSLGLVNEQFF
>TRBJ1-5|-|TRBV3-1/TRBV3-2|-
TGTGCCAGCAGCGACATTCAGCCCCAGCATTTT
CASSDIQPQHF
>TRBJ2-1|TRBD2|TRBV14|-
TGTGCCAGCAGCACTAGCGGGAGTTGGGATGAGCAGTTCTTC
CASSTSGSWDEQFF
>TRBJ1-1|-|TRBV27|-
TGTGCCAGCAGACAACGAGAGACAGGGAACACTGAAGCTTTCTTT
CASRQRETGNTEAFF
>TRBJ1-2|TRBD1|TRBV19|-
TGTGCCAGTAGGGCAACAGGGGATGAGGACTATGGCTACACCTTC
CASRATGDEDYGYTF
>TRBJ1-1|-|TRBV28|once
TGTGCCAGCAGTTCTTATTTGGTTACAGGCGCTGAAGCTTTCTTT
CASSSYLVTGAEAFF
>TRBJ1-3|-|TRBV3-1/TRBV3-2|-
TGTGCCAGCAGCCAAGAGTACACCACTGGAAACACCATATATTTT
CASSQEYTTGNTIYF
>TRBJ1-5|-|TRBV3-1/TRBV3-2|-
TGTGCCAGCAGCCAAGGCAGGGCCAATCAGCCCCAGCATTTT
CASSQGRANQPQHF
>TRBJ1-1|-|TRBV18|-
TGTGCCAGCTCACGGGGCGGGAACACTGAAGCTTTCTTT
CASSRGGNTEAFF
>TRBJ2-7|-|TRBV9|-
TGTGCCAGCAGCCAGGGGTTGGGCGTGAATTACGAGCAGTACTTC
CASSQGLGVNYEQYF
>TRBJ1-4|-|TRBV19|once
TGTGCCAGTAGTATTGCAGCGACTAATGAAAAACTGTTTTTT
CASSIAATNEKLFF